The 32 T cell receptor beta chains in this list originate from one sample, sequenced in a study of T cells in Graves' hyperthyroidism and ophthalmopathy. Amplified TCR beta CDR3 regions came from RNA transcripts. A set of HTBI primers served as the primers for a first-round RT-PCR of the TCR CDR3. TCRdb re-derived calls from the multiplex PCR reads in MiXCR, one entry per CDR3 protein. The sample holds about 840,000 distinct CDR3 sequences, roughly 40% seen once. The sample was blood. The receptor source for this set is a man between 18 and 29 years old with Graves' hyperthyroidism.

This clonotype was recorded at least ten times. The rearrangement links TRBV15 to TRBJ1-2; TRBD1 matches at 7 bases. Looked up from germline, CDR1 is LNHNV and CDR2 is YYDKDF (reference sequence). The CDR3 loop spans 15 amino acids. Germline trimming cut 0 bases from V and 2 bases from J; bases unmatched to any gene: 3. The CDR3 DNA sequence: TGTGCCACCAGCAGAGAGACAGGGCTCAACTATGGCTACACCTTC. Its translation: CATSRETGLNYGYTF.

The chain is built from TRBV7-2 and TRBJ1-4; D is uncertain. V was shortened by 2 bases and J by 8 bases, with 12 bases between the two germline ends. In germline, CDR1 is SGHTA, CDR2 FQGNSA. The CDR3 covers 14 residues. The CDR3 loop is CASSLYPSGEKLFF. The CDR3 DNA sequence: TGTGCCAGCAGCTTATACCCCTCCGGGGAAAAACTGTTTTTT.

This clonotype has ten or more counts. J is TRBJ1-1 and V is TRBV13; 8 bases fit TRBD1. The CDR3 totals 12 residues. The junction had 2 bases not matched to a gene; V was cut back by 5 bases and J by 6 bases. Germline assignment: CDR1 PRHDT and CDR2 FYEKMQ (reference sequence). The CDR3 is CASSQDRAEAFF. The CDR3 DNA sequence: TGTGCCAGCAGCCAGGACAGGGCTGAAGCTTTCTTT. Looking up the rest from reference TRBV13 and TRBJ1-1 gives the full variable domain: AAGVIQSPRHLIKEKRETATLKCYPIPRHDTVYWYQQGPGQDPQFLISFYEKMQSDKGSIPDRFSAQQFSDYHSELNMSSLELGDSALYFCASSQDRAEAFFGQGTRLTVV.

This rearrangement joins TRBV19 to TRBJ2-7, with D possibly matching TRBD1 (6 bases). Germline V gene data show CDR1 as LNHDA and CDR2 as SQIVND (reference sequence). V was cut by 10 bases and J by 3 bases, with 13 bases left in between. This CDR3 is built from 12 residues. CDR3 sequence: CATDGDIYEQYF. CDR3 bases: TGTGCCACTGATGGGGACATCTACGAGCAGTACTTC.

This clonotype was counted a few times. For the CDR3, the DNA is TGTGCCTGTGGGACAGCCTATGGCTACACCTTC. Its translation: CACGTAYGYTF. The chain is built from TRBV12-3 or TRBV12-4 and TRBJ1-2; TRBD1 matches 7 bases. J lost 4 bases, V lost 11 bases, and 4 bases had no gene match. The CDR3 length is 11 residues.

This clonotype was seen ten or more times. V usage is TRBV7-9 and J usage is TRBJ1-6; 8 bases are shared with TRBD1. V lost 3 bases to trimming and J lost 9 bases; unmatched junction nucleotides: 4. Germline CDR1 SEHNR, CDR2 FQNEAQ (reference sequence). CDR3 size: 14 residues. The CDR3: CASSLGQAVSPLHF. CDR3 in DNA: TGTGCCAGCAGCTTGGGACAGGCAGTTTCACCCCTCCACTTT.

A word on this clonotype: The junction departs from germline at one end; a sequencing error may be responsible. The V and J genes are TRBV11-1 and TRBJ1-1, with a tentative D call TRBD1 (6 bases). This CDR3 has 11 residues. Germline V gene data show CDR1 as SGHAT and CDR2 as FQDESV (reference sequence). The DNA for the CDR3 is TGCGCCAGCGGGGGCTGGGCTGAAGCTTTCTTT. This sequence encodes CASGGWAEAFF.

This clonotype was detected a few times. The chain is built from TRBV12-5 and TRBJ2-6; 8 bases match TRBD1. The germline CDR1 and CDR2 sequences are LGHNT and FRNRAP. The CDR3 is 16 residues long. The trim removed 6 bases at V and 4 bases at J, leaving 8 bases unmatched. CDR3 coding DNA: TGTGCTAGTGGGCCAGACAGGGGATCAGGGGCCAACGTCCTGACTTTC. It is translated as CASGPDRGSGANVLTF.

The rearrangement joins TRBV20-1 to TRBJ2-7, with TRBD1 matching 7 bases. Trimming removed 5 bases from V and 2 bases from J; junction bases left unmatched: 6. Germline values: CDR1 DFQATT, CDR2 SNEGSKA (reference sequence). The CDR3 has 13 amino acids. CDR3 sequence (DNA): TGCAGTGCTGCCGGGACAGCCGCCTACGAGCAGTACTTC. Translation gives CSAAGTAAYEQYF.

This clonotype has ten or more counts. J is TRBJ2-7 and V is TRBV29-1, with D perhaps assigned TRBD1 or TRBD2 (7 bases each). Germline loops: CDR1 SQVTM, CDR2 ANQGSEA. With 4 bases removed from V and 5 bases from J, the gap between germline ends came to 12 bases. This CDR3 spans 12 amino acids. The CDR3 region is CSVVRGGNEQYF. CDR3 nucleotides: TGCAGCGTTGTCAGGGGGGGTAACGAGCAGTACTTC.

In its sample, this clonotype was seen many times. This chain links TRBV29-1 with TRBJ2-7, with D perhaps TRBD1 (6 bases). The germline V gene has CDR1 SQVTM and CDR2 ANQGSEA. The CDR3 covers 12 residues. V was cut by 6 bases and J by 3 bases, with 12 bases left in between. As DNA, the CDR3 is TGCAGCGTCTTACGGGACAACTACGAGCAGTACTTC. Protein sequence: CSVLRDNYEQYF.

V usage is TRBV2 and J usage is TRBJ1-2; D is perhaps TRBD1 (5 bases). The germline V gene encodes CDR1 SNHLY and CDR2 FYNNEI. The V end was cut by 3 bases, the J end by 9 bases, with 14 bases between. The CDR3 extends over 13 amino acids. CDR3 in amino acids: CASSDGPGLSYTF. In DNA form, the CDR3 reads TGTGCCAGCAGTGACGGACCGGGACTCAGCTACACCTTC.

There are a few counts of this clonotype. This chain joins TRBV9 and TRBJ2-7; 10 bases map to TRBD1. This CDR3 is built from 15 residues. Germline CDR1 and CDR2: SGDLS and YYNGEE. The ends lost 0 bases at V and 3 bases at J; junction bases unmatched: 3. The CDR3 nucleotides are TGTGCCAGCAGCGTAGGGGGGACAGGGGTCTACGAGCAGTACTTC. Amino acids: CASSVGGTGVYEQYF.

The genes are TRBV6-1 and TRBJ1-1; tentative D call: TRBD1 (6 bases). The CDR3 sequence is 16 residues long. The ends were cut back, 2 bases at V and 0 bases at J, with 13 bases in the middle. The V gene's germline CDR1 is MNHNS and CDR2 SASEGT. The CDR3, as DNA: TGTGCCAGCAGTGAACCGACCGGGACAATGAACACTGAAGCTTTCTTT. Amino acid sequence: CASSEPTGTMNTEAFF.

The J gene is TRBJ2-3, the V gene TRBV10-3; 8 bases agree with TRBD1. The CDR3 is made up of 14 amino acids. The J segment lost 2 bases and the V segment lost 6 bases, leaving 4 bases of the junction unmatched. The germline V gene encodes CDR1 ENHRY and CDR2 SYGVKD. CDR3 DNA sequence: TGTGCCATCAGCGGGACAGGAGCCACAGATACGCAGTATTTT. Protein sequence: CAISGTGATDTQYF.

The gene calls are TRBV7-9 and TRBJ2-7, with D unresolved. The CDR3 contains 13 residues. The germline gives CDR1 SEHNR, CDR2 FQNEAQ (reference sequence). Trimming left V 8 bases short and J 0 bases short, with 11 bases between. The CDR3: CASGEAFSYEQYF. The CDR3 DNA reads TGTGCCAGCGGAGAGGCCTTCTCCTACGAGCAGTACTTC.

About this clonotype itself: An end of the junction differs from the germline gene, which may be a read error. This chain joins TRBV6-6 and TRBJ1-1; D unresolved. Germline assignment: CDR1 MNHNY and CDR2 SVGAGI (reference sequence). The CDR3 loop spans 14 amino acids. The CDR3 DNA sequence: TGTGCCAGCAATTACCTTAATTGGGACACTGAAGCTTTCTTT. Translated: CASNYLNWDTEAFF.

The V gene is TRBV5-1, the J gene TRBJ1-4; D not certain. The CDR3 is 14 residues long. The ends were cut back, 0 bases at V and 10 bases at J, with 13 bases in the middle. Germline CDR1 reads SGHRS; CDR2 reads YFSETQ. CDR3 loop: CASSLGDPSGKLFF. The DNA of the CDR3 is TGCGCCAGCAGCTTGGGGGATCCAAGTGGAAAACTGTTTTTT.

With regard to this clonotype: An end of the junction differs from the germline gene, which may be a read error. The gene calls are TRBV7-3 and TRBJ2-5, with D maybe TRBD2 (5 bases). The germline CDR1 and CDR2 sequences are SGHTA and FQGTGA. The CDR3 covers 13 residues. The DNA for the CDR3 is TGCGCCAGCAGCCGCGGGTTTCAAGAGACCCAGTACTTC. It codes for CASSRGFQETQYF.

This rearrangement joins TRBV7-2 to TRBJ2-5, with 11 bases identical to TRBD2. The CDR3 has 16 amino acids. Germline V gene sequence: CDR1 SGHTA, CDR2 FQGNSA. The V and J ends lost 4 bases and 2 bases, in that order; junction bases with no gene match: 6. CDR3 DNA: TGTGCCAGCAGCTGGGGGGGACTAGCGGTACAAGAGACCCAGTACTTC. Protein: CASSWGGLAVQETQYF.

The chain recombines TRBV9 with TRBJ2-2, with 8 bases identical to TRBD1. CDR1 is SGDLS, CDR2 YYNGEE, per germline. The CDR3 sequence is 13 residues long. The ends lost 7 bases at V and 7 bases at J; junction bases unmatched: 6. This chain's CDR3 is CASARGRSGELFF. The CDR3 nucleotides read TGTGCCAGCGCCAGGGGGCGGAGCGGGGAGCTGTTTTTT.

The V call is TRBV11-2, the J call TRBJ2-7; unclear D gene. This CDR3 has 12 residues. Germline V gene lookup returns CDR1 SGHAT and CDR2 FQNNGV. Trimming shortened V by 6 bases and J by 6 bases, and 12 bases separated the two germline ends. CDR3 in DNA: TGTGCCAGCAGTAGTCCTTACCTCGAGCAGTACTTC. This encodes CASSSPYLEQYF.

This clonotype was seen more than once but under ten times. The chain joins TRBV7-9 to TRBJ2-5; no reliable D call. Trimming shortened V by 6 bases and J by 1 base, and 15 bases separated the two germline ends. The germline CDR1 and CDR2 sequences are SEHNR and FQNEAQ (reference sequence). The CDR3 consists of 15 residues. The CDR3 here is CASSLLVHPQETQYF. In nucleotides, the CDR3 is TGTGCCAGCAGTCTACTGGTGCACCCCCAAGAGACCCAGTACTTC. Full variable domain (rest looked up from reference TRBV7-9 and TRBJ2-5): DTGVSQNPRHKITKRGQNVTFRCDPISEHNRLYWYRQTLGQGPEFLTYFQNEAQLEKSRLLSDRFSAERPKGSFSTLEIQRTEQGDSAMYLCASSLLVHPQETQYFGPGTRLLVL.

The rearrangement links TRBV10-3 to TRBJ1-6; 9 bases match TRBD1. The V gene end was trimmed by 10 bases and the J gene end by 11 bases; junction bases not matched to a gene: 9. The CDR3 is 13 amino acids. The germline V gene encodes CDR1 ENHRY and CDR2 SYGVKD. The CDR3 region is CATGTGRGAPLHF. In DNA, the CDR3 is TGTGCCACCGGGACAGGGCGGGGAGCACCCCTCCACTTT.

The rearrangement links TRBV4-3 to TRBJ2-3; no clear D gene. This CDR3 is 14 amino acids long. V gave up 0 bases and J gave up 2 bases, with 6 bases separating them. The germline gives CDR1 LGHNA, CDR2 YSLEER. CDR3 in amino acids: CASSQDALTDTQYF. In DNA form, the CDR3 reads TGCGCCAGCAGCCAAGATGCACTCACAGATACGCAGTATTTT.

The chain joins TRBV5-4 to TRBJ2-3; maybe TRBD2 (6 bases). The V gene lost 4 bases and the J gene lost 4 bases, with 13 bases spanning the gap. Germline V gene sequence: CDR1 SGHNT, CDR2 YYREEE (reference sequence). There are 14 residues in the CDR3. CDR3 residues: CASSQVGGSDTQYF. CDR3 nucleotides: TGTGCCAGCAGCCAAGTCGGAGGGTCAGATACGCAGTATTTT.

The chain recombines TRBV15 with TRBJ2-6, with D possibly TRBD1 on 6 matching bases. The CDR3 is made up of 18 amino acids. The ends were cut back, 6 bases at V and 0 bases at J, with 18 bases in the middle. Germline assignment: CDR1 LNHNV and CDR2 YYDKDF (reference sequence). The CDR3 sequence is CATRTPGTRNSGANVLTF. CDR3 nucleotides: TGTGCCACCAGAACCCCCGGGACAAGGAACTCTGGGGCCAACGTCCTGACTTTC.

A few counts support this clonotype. The chain employs TRBV19 and TRBJ1-1; D remains unclear. The CDR3 is made up of 14 amino acids. The ends were cut back, 6 bases at V and 4 bases at J, with 15 bases in the middle. From germline, CDR1 is LNHDA and CDR2 SQIVND (reference sequence). The CDR3 nucleotides read TGTGCCAGTAGCGCCCTAAATGCCGGCACTGAAGCTTTCTTT. It codes for CASSALNAGTEAFF.

The V gene is TRBV9, the J gene TRBJ2-5; weak D call: TRBD2 (5 bases). The length of the CDR3 is 15 residues. Germline CDR1 is SGDLS and CDR2 is YYNGEE. Trimming took off 0 bases at V and 5 bases at J, with 14 bases between the two ends. In DNA form, the CDR3 reads TGTGCCAGCAGCGTAGGGAGAGGGATGGGCGAGACCCAGTACTTC. It is translated as CASSVGRGMGETQYF.

This clonotype was seen more than once but under ten times. This sequence joins TRBV7-2 and TRBJ2-5, with 7 bases fitting TRBD2. The CDR3 has 15 residues. V gave up 2 bases and J gave up 2 bases; unmatched junction bases: 5. Germline CDR1 is SGHTA and CDR2 is FQGNSA. The CDR3 spells CASSLWTGGQETQYF. Here the CDR3 DNA reads TGTGCCAGCAGCTTATGGACGGGGGGACAAGAGACCCAGTACTTC.

The rearrangement joins TRBV14 to TRBJ1-2; TRBD1 is a possible D gene (5 bases). This CDR3 spans 15 amino acids. The V gene lost 0 bases and the J gene lost 6 bases, with 14 bases spanning the gap. Germline CDR1 and CDR2: SGHDN and FVKESK. Here the CDR3 DNA reads TGTGCCAGCAGCCAAGATTTGCAGGGTAGAAATGGCTACACCTTC. This encodes CASSQDLQGRNGYTF.

This clonotype was observed a handful of times. This chain links TRBV5-8 with TRBJ1-6, with D unresolved. V gave up 4 bases and J gave up 5 bases, with 13 bases separating them. This CDR3 has 15 residues. Looked up from germline, CDR1 is SGHTS and CDR2 is YDEGEE. CDR3 nucleotides: TGTGCCAGCAGCCAACTGCCTAAGGATAATTCACCCCTCCACTTT. It is translated as CASSQLPKDNSPLHF.